One sample yielded the 15 T cell receptor beta chains listed below, sequenced in a study of blood T cell repertoires in COVID-19. Generated by immunoSEQ multiplex PCR, the TCRdb table keeps only in-frame clones and is missing some. The data show roughly 250,000 clones, roughly 91% seen once. Sample: peripheral blood. Every receptor here comes from a man aged 25-45 years with acute or convalescent COVID-19.

The rearrangement links TRBV28 to TRBJ2-2; 9 bases match TRBD2. Trimming cost V 7 bases and J 2 bases; bases outside gene matches: 11. The CDR3 totals 17 residues. Germline-derived CDR1 and CDR2 are MDHEN and SYDVKM. This CDR3 is CASTQGGSGGNTGELFF. The CDR3 bases are TGTGCCAGCACCCAAGGGGGTAGCGGGGGCAACACCGGGGAGCTGTTTTTT.

This clone was picked up one time. The chain uses TRBV6-2 or TRBV6-3 and TRBJ1-6; D may be TRBD1 (6 bases). CDR1 and CDR2 (germline): MNHEY, SVGEGT. CDR3 length: 14 amino acids. V was cut by 4 bases and J by 6 bases, with 10 bases left in between. The CDR3 region is CASSFNRANSPLHF. The CDR3 bases are TGTGCCAGCAGTTTTAACAGGGCTAATTCACCCCTCCACTTT.

This chain's CDR3 is CSVERGWETQYF. The CDR3 bases are TGCAGCGTTGAACGGGGGTGGGAGACCCAGTACTTC. This sequence joins TRBV29-1 and TRBJ2-5; D is possibly TRBD2 (6 bases). The CDR3 has 12 residues. The V gene's germline CDR1 is SQVTM and CDR2 ANQGSEA. V gave up 2 bases and J gave up 5 bases, with 9 bases separating them.

The rearrangement links TRBV15 to TRBJ2-1, with 8 nucleotides matching TRBD1. The V segment lost 0 bases and the J segment 8 bases; nucleotides outside the gene matches: 3. From germline, CDR1 is LNHNV and CDR2 YYDKDF (reference sequence). This CDR3 region has 14 residues. The CDR3 nucleotides are TGTGCCACCAGCAGAGAGACAGGGGAGGATGAGCAGTTCTTC. The encoded protein is CATSRETGEDEQFF.

This chain links TRBV18 with TRBJ2-5, with TRBD1 as a possible D gene (5 bases). The CDR3 sequence is 15 residues long. The germline CDR1 and CDR2 sequences are KGHSH and LQKENI. The germline V and J ends were trimmed by 5 bases and 5 bases, with 18 bases remaining between them. The CDR3 nucleotides read TGTGCCAGCTCATACCAAAGGGGCGCCTGGGAGACCCAGTACTTC. Translated: CASSYQRGAWETQYF.

The gene calls are TRBV6-1 and TRBJ1-1; maybe TRBD1 (5 bases). V was clipped by 0 bases and J by 8 bases, with 10 bases between them. CDR1 and CDR2 (germline): MNHNS, SASEGT. The CDR3 totals 13 residues. The CDR3 sequence is CASSEAQGWEAFF. The CDR3 DNA follows: TGTGCCAGCAGTGAAGCCCAGGGTTGGGAAGCTTTCTTT.

This chain links TRBV19 with TRBJ1-3; no clear D gene. The CDR3 covers 13 residues. CDR1 is LNHDA and CDR2 is SQIVND in the germline V gene (reference sequence). Trimming left V 8 bases short and J 2 bases short, with 10 bases between. CDR3: CASDPAAGNTIYF. The CDR3 DNA reads as TGTGCCAGTGATCCGGCGGCTGGAAACACCATATATTTT.

V is TRBV5-1 and J is TRBJ1-2; 8 bases are shared with TRBD1. With 5 bases clipped from V and 0 bases from J, the junction kept 9 bases outside the gene matches. Per the germline V gene, CDR1 is SGHRS and CDR2 is YFSETQ. CDR3 size: 16 residues. CDR3 DNA: TGCGCCAGCAGGCCCGATATGACAGGGGCTAACTATGGCTACACCTTC. Amino acid sequence: CASRPDMTGANYGYTF.

The J gene is TRBJ2-5, the V gene TRBV19; 7 nucleotides align to TRBD1. Per germline, CDR1 LNHDA and CDR2 SQIVND (reference sequence). V shed 6 bases, J shed 13 bases, and the junction held 17 bases outside the gene matches. The CDR3 contains 14 residues. The DNA for the CDR3 is TGTGCCAGTAGCACACGGACCCGGGACAGTCCCCTGTACTTC. Protein sequence: CASSTRTRDSPLYF. Complete variable domain (other parts from reference TRBV19 and TRBJ2-5): DGGITQSPKYLFRKEGQNVTLSCEQNLNHDAMYWYRQDPGQGLRLIYYSQIVNDFQKGDIAEGYSVSREKKESFPLTVTSAQKNPTAFYLCASSTRTRDSPLYFGPGTRLLVL.

This clone showed up just once. The CDR3 DNA sequence: TGTGCCAGCAGTGATGGGCCGGGGGAGACCCAGTACTTC. Translation: CASSDGPGETQYF. The V call is TRBV6-1, the J call TRBJ2-5, with D possibly being TRBD2 (5 bases). CDR1 and CDR2 from the germline V gene are MNHNS and SASEGT. This CDR3 region has 13 residues. Trimming took 3 bases from V and 5 from J, leaving 10 bases between them.

This chain links TRBV5-6 with TRBJ2-7; 9 bases line up with TRBD2. Germline-derived CDR1 and CDR2 are SGHDT and YYEEEE. V lost 4 bases to trimming and J lost 3 bases; unmatched junction nucleotides: 8. The CDR3 extends over 15 amino acids. The CDR3 here is CASSMAPSGIYEQYF. The CDR3 DNA follows: TGTGCCAGCAGCATGGCCCCTAGCGGGATCTACGAGCAGTACTTC. The whole variable domain, filled in from reference TRBV5-6 and TRBJ2-7, reads DAGVTQSPTHLIKTRGQQVTLRCSPKSGHDTVSWYQQALGQGPQFIFQYYEEEERQRGNFPDRFSGHQFPNYSSELNVNALLLGDSALYLCASSMAPSGIYEQYFGPGTRLTVT.

The chain combines TRBV28 with TRBJ1-5; D is perhaps TRBD1 (6 bases). Germline-derived CDR1 and CDR2 are MDHEN and SYDVKM. Deletions cut 5 bases from V and 6 bases from J, with 14 bases between. There are 14 residues in the CDR3. Here the CDR3 reads CASSKSQGRQPQHF. The CDR3, as DNA: TGTGCCAGCAGTAAATCCCAGGGGCGTCAGCCCCAGCATTTT. The variable domain in full, with the rest retrieved from reference TRBV28 and TRBJ1-5, is DVKVTQSSRYLVKRTGEKVFLECVQDMDHENMFWYRQDPGLGLRLIYFSYDVKMKEKGDIPEGYSVSREKKERFSLILESASTNQTSMYLCASSKSQGRQPQHFGDGTRLSIL.

This chain uses TRBV18 with TRBJ2-7; 9 positions match TRBD1. The CDR3 contains 14 residues. CDR1 and CDR2 (germline): KGHSH, LQKENI. V dropped 3 bases and J dropped 2; count of bases not matched to a gene: 2. CDR3 region: CASSPGTGTYEQYF. As DNA, the CDR3 is TGTGCCAGCTCACCCGGGACAGGGACCTACGAGCAGTACTTC.

This clone turned up a few times. The chain links TRBV19 to TRBJ2-3; TRBD2 is a possible D gene (5 bases). Germline lookup yields CDR1 LNHDA and CDR2 SQIVND (reference sequence). Trimming cost V 6 bases and J 0 bases, with 10 bases left between them. The CDR3 spans 14 residues. This CDR3 is CASRSGFSTDTQYF. The CDR3 DNA reads TGTGCCAGTAGATCGGGGTTTAGCACAGATACGCAGTATTTT.

This rearrangement joins TRBV30 to TRBJ1-1; D unclear. The V gene's germline CDR1 is GTSNPN and CDR2 SVGIG (reference sequence). V shed 2 bases and J shed 2 bases, with 12 bases lying between them. This CDR3 region has 14 residues. The chain's CDR3 is CAWSTGNLNTEAFF. The CDR3 bases are TGTGCCTGGAGTACCGGGAACCTCAACACTGAAGCTTTCTTT.